This TCR beta chain is from a study of blood T cell repertoires in COVID-19. In the authors' workflow: Estimation of nucleated cell counts relied on the amplification of reference gene primers. Libraries were prepared by immunoSEQ multiplex PCR; TCRdb keeps only in-frame clonotypes and omits some of them. V, J and clone size are those of that table, while D and trimming were read from the DNA. The sample yields fewer than 350,000 clones, over 75% seen once. Trimming cost V 5 bases and J 11 bases, with 12 bases left between them. The CDR3 is made up of 12 amino acids. The TCR comes from a human donor in a cohort sampled during active COVID-19. The chain uses TRBV12-3 or TRBV12-4 and TRBJ1-4; D perhaps matches TRBD1 (6 bases). Sequencing was carried out using peripheral blood. The CDR3 loop is CASSDQGWKLFF. CDR3 nucleotides: TGTGCCAGCAGTGACCAGGGGTGGAAACTGTTTTTT.